This T cell receptor beta chain was captured by sequencing in a study of prognosis after radiotherapy for stage I lung cancer. Background on the study: Four patients developed post-radiotherapy distant metastases at median around seven months; more than 13 had no significant progression.

It was by two-round multiplex PCR that TCR beta CDR3 was amplified from genomic DNA. Gene-specific TRBV and TRBJ primers were used in PCR round one. A single record per CDR3 protein comes from TCRdb applying MiXCR to the multiplex PCR reads. The profile shows more than 9,000 distinct CDR3 sequences, around 55% of them singletons. This clonotype was seen many times. This may be a read error: a much more frequent sequence differs by one nucleotide. The CDR3 covers 15 residues. CDR1 is GTSNPN and CDR2 is SVGIG in the germline V gene (reference sequence). The sample here was PBMCs, taken before or after stereotactic body radiation therapy (not recorded which). The chain carries TRBV30 and TRBJ2-6, with unresolved D. This clonotype was sampled from a donor over 45 with non-small cell lung cancer. CDR3 protein: CVWSVRSSGANVLTF. In DNA form, the CDR3 reads TGTGTCTGGAGTGTTCGCAGCTCTGGGGCCAACGTCCTGACTTTC.